One TCR beta chain is described in this entry. Its antigen specificity is not known. The sample holds no much larger clone one base away, and base qualities are not on file. The 39 donors, aged about 6 to 95 years, were systemically healthy Caucasian individuals from Russia. Each donor gave 9 to 10 milliliters of peripheral blood, collected into EDTA-treated Vacutainer tubes. PBMCs were isolated by Ficoll-Paque density-gradient centrifugation, with at least 6 million obtained per sample. Trizol reagent was used to extract total RNA from the PBMCs, yielding at least 6 micrograms per sample. The percentages of naive CD45RAhigh/CD27high T cells were determined by flow cytometry on a PBMC aliquot from every donor. The entry originates in a study of blood T cells in healthy people across ages (dated by TCRdb to between 2014 and 2016). Regarding the study in general: In model experiments, roughly one uniquely barcoded TCR beta cDNA molecule per two T cells was captured by template switching. To track age-related changes in TCR beta repertoire diversity, the study relied on deep sequencing normalized with unique cDNA molecular identifiers. The donors were split into four age groups: young (average around 16 years), middle-aged (about 40), aged (roughly 60) and long-lived (under 85). To avoid experimental bias, donors of different ages were randomly spread across the sequencing lanes. Using the same blood draw, the study looked at two additional independent replicas of 1 million unique cDNA reads for two donors, one aged 18 to 30 and the other aged 80 or older.

V and J lose 5 bases and 4 bases, and a span of 9 bases separates them. CDR1 SGHKS and CDR2 YYEKEE were looked up in the germline V gene (reference sequence). The CDR3 contains 13 residues, cysteine and phenylalanine counted. Kept here is only the CDR3 DNA, which spans 39 bases and is read in frame from base 1. The full study reports these points: A strong correlation was found between observed TCR beta diversity and the percentage of naive T cells measured by flow cytometry. Compared with the aged group, the long-lived group had more naive CD4+ T cells, fewer expanded clones and increased TCR diversity, suggesting age selection. Donor CMV infection status was unknown, potentially confounding age-related changes in expanded clonotypes. As age increased, observed TCR beta diversity per million T cells dropped in a roughly linear way, and a significant reduction was already evident by age around 41. Total diversity estimates from one million sequenced T cells were considered lower bounds and underestimates. Since profiling was done on bulk unsorted PBMCs, naive and antigen-experienced compartments could not be conclusively compared.

Libraries came from 5' RACE. The instrument was an Illumina HiSeq 2500. A second PCR of roughly 7 to 11 cycles was performed with a sample-barcoded 5' primer and a J-beta primer mix. Each TCR beta cDNA molecule received a unique molecular identifier from a template-switch 5' adaptor carrying 12 random nucleotides. Each sample yielded at least 2.5 million CDR3-containing paired-end reads. First-strand cDNA synthesis was performed from all RNA using the Mint cDNA synthesis kit, with priming by a TRBC-specific oligonucleotide. All cDNA was treated with uracil-DNA glycosylase and then went through a first 18-cycle PCR with the universal primers M1SS and BC2_uni_R. In the paper's pipeline: For normalization, 1 million high-quality reads, each with a distinct molecular identifier, were randomly selected from each sample. Instead of being binned into consensus sequences, reads that shared molecular identifiers were thrown out. MiTCR, run with a Q25 quality threshold and the strictest error-elimination algorithm, handled CDR3 identification, clonotype clustering and error correction. Lower-bound total TCR beta diversity was estimated with a nonparametric unseen species model using Euler transformation. The public reads were run again by TCRdb, first through fastp at Q25 and then through MiXCR, and only productive beta chains were kept. Every entry covers one CDR3 protein and lists the most common genes and DNA from its rows. In this record, the V and J calls reflect TCRdb's handling and not the investigators' own analysis. The sample table lists 700,000 to 800,000 distinct CDR3 sequences, approximately 39% of them with a count of one. 20% to 25% of the sample lies in the top ten.

Sequences were obtained from blood. The clonotype comes from a woman aged 60-75 years in good health. The chain couples TRBV5-5 to TRBJ1-4; 6 matching bases give a weak D call of TRBD1. The CDR3 reads CASRWDINEKLFF. The sequence in DNA is TGTGCCAGCAGATGGGACATTAATGAAAAACTGTTTTTT.